Following are 10 T cell receptor beta chains from one sample sequenced in a study of blood T cell repertoires in COVID-19. The table came from immunoSEQ multiplex PCR; TCRdb's copy has only in-frame clones and leaves some out. This table has around 200,000 clones, 70% to 90% appearing once. The specimen sequenced was peripheral blood. The source of these receptors is a woman aged 50 to 65 with acute or convalescent COVID-19.

The chain combines TRBV18 with TRBJ1-1; 7 nucleotides agree with TRBD1. CDR3 length equals 13 residues. In germline, CDR1 is KGHSH, CDR2 LQKENI. V lost 6 bases and J lost 1; bases outside the gene matches: 2. CDR3 sequence (DNA): TGTGCCAGCTCCCGGGACAGGAACACTGAAGCTTTCTTT. Residues: CASSRDRNTEAFF.

The chain carries TRBV5-1 and TRBJ1-1; 9 bases agree with TRBD1. With 1 base clipped from V and 3 bases from J, the junction kept 10 bases outside the gene matches. This CDR3 is built from 17 residues. The germline V gene encodes CDR1 SGHRS and CDR2 YFSETQ. In DNA, the CDR3 is TGCGCCAGCAGCTTGAACCCCGGACAGGGGAGGGACACTGAAGCTTTCTTT. Translating gives CASSLNPGQGRDTEAFF.

The rearrangement joins TRBV9 to TRBJ2-7, with 9 bases matching TRBD2. The CDR3 contains 15 residues. Trimming removed 5 bases from V and 2 bases from J; junction bases left unmatched: 8. The germline gives CDR1 SGDLS, CDR2 YYNGEE. CDR3 nucleotide sequence: TGTGCCAGCAGTACTAATAGCGGGGGAACCTACGAGCAGTACTTC. It translates to CASSTNSGGTYEQYF.

The CDR3 loop reads CASSQDGGSSGMFREQFF. CDR3 bases: TGTGCCAGCAGCCAAGATGGTGGGTCGAGCGGGATGTTCAGGGAGCAGTTCTTC. The V call is TRBV3-1 (or the pseudogene TRBV3-2), the J call TRBJ2-1; 7 bases map to TRBD2. Trimming removed 0 bases from V and 10 bases from J; junction bases left unmatched: 18. The CDR3 totals 18 residues. The germline V gene encodes CDR1 LGHDT and CDR2 YNNKEL (reference sequence).

The count of this clone is one. J is TRBJ2-1 and V is TRBV18; tentative D call: TRBD2 (5 bases). CDR3 length: 16 residues. The V end lost 1 base, the J end lost 0 bases, and 10 bases lay between the germline ends. CDR1 and CDR2 from the germline V gene are KGHSH and LQKENI. The CDR3 reads CASSPREGSSYNEQFF. Here the CDR3 DNA reads TGTGCCAGCTCACCACGCGAGGGTAGCTCCTACAATGAGCAGTTCTTC.

The V call is TRBV6-7, the J call TRBJ1-4; weak D call: TRBD1 (5 bases). TRBV6-7 is designated an ORF whose function remains uncertain. The CDR3 is 16 amino acids. V lost 0 bases and J lost 1, with 9 bases in between. DNA for the CDR3: TGTGCCAGCAGTTACTCGAAACAGGAAACTAATGAAAAACTGTTTTTT. Protein sequence: CASSYSKQETNEKLFF.

This clone was seen a few times. The chain carries TRBV2 and TRBJ1-2; the D is unclear. This CDR3 is 14 amino acids long. V lost 3 bases and J lost 4, with 12 bases in between. Germline CDR1 and CDR2: SNHLY and FYNNEI. CDR3 DNA: TGTGCCAGCAGTGATAACAGTGTATCCTATGGCTACACCTTC. Amino acids: CASSDNSVSYGYTF.

J is TRBJ1-3 and V is TRBV12-5; 9 bases fit TRBD1. CDR1 LGHNT and CDR2 FRNRAP come from the germline V gene. Unmatched junction bases numbered 0, after V lost 2 bases and J lost 4 bases. CDR3 length: 14 amino acids. The CDR3: CASGLTGGGNTIYF. CDR3 in DNA: TGTGCTAGTGGTTTGACAGGGGGCGGAAACACCATATATTTT.

The genes are TRBV19 and TRBJ2-1; no definite D call. Germline lookup yields CDR1 LNHDA and CDR2 SQIVND (reference sequence). Trimming pared 1 base from V and 1 base from J, leaving 8 bases between. The length of the CDR3 is 15 residues. The CDR3 DNA reads TGTGCCAGTAGTATAGTACCAGATTCCTACAATGAGCAGTTCTTC. This codes for CASSIVPDSYNEQFF.

The chain is built from TRBV30 and TRBJ1-2, with D maybe TRBD1 (5 bases). CDR1 is GTSNPN and CDR2 is SVGIG in the germline V gene (reference sequence). The CDR3 consists of 14 residues. The germline V and J ends were trimmed by 0 bases and 4 bases, with 12 bases remaining between them. CDR3 nucleotides: TGTGCCTGGAGTGTTGCGGGACGAAGCTATGGCTACACCTTC. Translating it yields CAWSVAGRSYGYTF.